These 9 T cell receptor beta chains came from one sample sequenced in a study of shared clonotypes between healthy human individuals. Method: immunoSEQ multiplex PCR; TCRdb's copy keeps in-frame clones and lacks some. Among 550,000 to 750,000 clones, over 95% were seen once, and the ten largest hold 0.09% to 0.13%. Naive CD8 isolation took CD45RO-negative cells positively selected for CCR7 and excluded terminally differentiated effector memory CD45RA+ cells. Sequencing used naive CD8+ T cells sorted from blood. The source of these receptors is a woman in her twenties or thirties in good health.

The chain links TRBV7-2 to TRBJ2-1; 9 positions agree with TRBD1. The CDR3 contains 15 residues. Germline values: CDR1 SGHTA, CDR2 FQGNSA. V lost 5 bases and J lost 8; bases outside the gene matches: 10. The CDR3 DNA is TGTGCCAGCAGCCCCCTAGGACAGGGGTACGATGAGCAGTTCTTC. It yields the protein CASSPLGQGYDEQFF.

The V gene is TRBV5-6, the J gene TRBJ1-2, with 7 bases fitting TRBD1. Germline trimming cut 2 bases from V and 7 bases from J; bases unmatched to any gene: 5. Germline V gene lookup returns CDR1 SGHDT and CDR2 YYEEEE. This CDR3 has 13 residues. In DNA, the CDR3 is TGTGCCAGCAGCTTAGGGCAGGGGGTTGGCTACACCTTC. It specifies CASSLGQGVGYTF.

The rearrangement links TRBV29-1 to TRBJ1-2, with D possibly matching TRBD1 (6 bases). The V gene's germline CDR1 is SQVTM and CDR2 ANQGSEA. Trimming pared 6 bases from V and 6 bases from J, leaving 14 bases between. This CDR3 has 12 residues. CDR3 in DNA: TGCAGCGTCGAGGGGGGAGTCCATGGCTACACCTTC. Its protein product is CSVEGGVHGYTF.

The chain links TRBV7-9 to TRBJ2-6, with D possibly matching TRBD2 (6 bases). Germline V CDR1 and CDR2: SEHNR, FQNEAQ (reference sequence). V was trimmed by 1 base and J by 4 bases, leaving 11 bases between them. The CDR3 consists of 16 residues. The DNA for the CDR3 is TGTGCCAGCAGCTTAGTTATCGGGAGAGGGGCCAACGTCCTGACTTTC. It is translated as CASSLVIGRGANVLTF.

This sequence joins TRBV5-6 and TRBJ1-2, with TRBD1 matching over 7 bases. The CDR3 is 14 amino acids. Germline lookup yields CDR1 SGHDT and CDR2 YYEEEE. With V trimmed by 6 bases and J by 5 bases, 10 bases remained unmatched. The CDR3 coding sequence is TGTGCCAGCAAGGACAGGAGATCGGCTTATGGCTACACCTTC. Translating it yields CASKDRRSAYGYTF.

This clone has only one observation. The V call is TRBV7-9, the J call TRBJ2-1; the match to TRBD1 covers 12 bases. The CDR3 consists of 16 residues. CDR1 SEHNR and CDR2 FQNEAQ come from the germline V gene (reference sequence). The V segment lost 5 bases and the J segment 3 bases; nucleotides outside the gene matches: 5. The CDR3 coding sequence is TGTGCCAGCAGCCCCGGGACAGGGGGCAACTACAATGAGCAGTTCTTC. This gives the protein CASSPGTGGNYNEQFF.

The V gene is TRBV10-1, the J gene TRBJ1-1, with no clear D. Germline V gene data show CDR1 as WNHNN and CDR2 as SYGVQD (reference sequence). The V end was cut by 2 bases, the J end by 0 bases, with 7 bases between. The length of the CDR3 is 14 residues. The CDR3 DNA sequence: TGCGCCAGCAGTGAGGGCAGACTGAACACTGAAGCTTTCTTT. This gives the protein CASSEGRLNTEAFF.

With respect to this clone: Other DNA sequences in the same sample also yield this CDR3. V usage is TRBV9 and J usage is TRBJ1-5, with D unclear. Trimming left V 2 bases short and J 2 bases short, with 5 bases between. The CDR3 contains 13 residues. CDR1 and CDR2 from the germline V gene are SGDLS and YYNGEE. CDR3 in DNA: TGTGCCAGCAGCGTGCTCGGCAATCAGCCCCAGCATTTT. Its protein product is CASSVLGNQPQHF.

About this clone itself: Other DNA sequences from this sample encode an identical CDR3 as well. The rearrangement uses TRBV19 and TRBJ1-5; D remains ambiguous. The CDR3 totals 14 residues. V lost 3 bases and J lost 5, with 11 bases in between. Per germline, CDR1 LNHDA and CDR2 SQIVND (reference sequence). The CDR3 DNA reads TGTGCCAGTAGTATTCGGGATACAGATCAGCCCCAGCATTTT. This encodes CASSIRDTDQPQHF.